The 13 T cell receptor beta chains listed next were all sequenced from one sample in a study of T cells in Graves' hyperthyroidism and ophthalmopathy. RNA transcripts gave rise to amplified TCR beta CDR3 regions. HTBI primers were employed in a first-round RT-PCR of the TCR CDR3. Using its own MiXCR run on the multiplex PCR reads, TCRdb lists one record per CDR3 protein. Here the sample spans roughly 700,000 distinct CDR3 sequences, about 15% being singletons. Sequencing was performed on blood. Receptor source: a woman aged 18-29 years with Graves' hyperthyroidism.

Of note for this clonotype: A single base separates this from a much larger clone, so it may be a read error. The rearrangement uses TRBV11-2 and TRBJ2-5; possible D gene TRBD2, 5 bases. Matching the DNA end better, TRBJ2-1 makes the J call doubtful. The length of the CDR3 is 14 residues. Germline lookup yields CDR1 SGHAT and CDR2 FQNNGV. This CDR3 reads CASSFIAVRETQFF. The CDR3 region has the DNA TGTGCCAGCAGCTTTATCGCCGTAAGGGAGACCCAGTTCTTC.

This clonotype was seen at least ten times. This chain connects TRBV5-1 to TRBJ2-3, with D possibly TRBD2 on 6 matching bases. With 4 bases removed from V and 0 bases from J, the gap between germline ends came to 18 bases. The germline gives CDR1 SGHRS, CDR2 YFSETQ. The CDR3 is made up of 17 amino acids. The CDR3 is CASSRRSGTQSTDTQYF. The CDR3 DNA is TGCGCCAGCAGCCGGAGGTCCGGGACTCAAAGCACAGATACGCAGTATTTT. The entire variable domain, with the rest obtained from reference TRBV5-1 and TRBJ2-3, is as follows: KAGVTQTPRYLIKTRGQQVTLSCSPISGHRSVSWYQQTPGQGLQFLFEYFSETQRNKGNFPGRFSGRQFSNSRSEMNVSTLELGDSALYLCASSRRSGTQSTDTQYFGPGTRLTVL.

This chain connects TRBV24-1 to TRBJ2-1, with 8 bases matching TRBD2. CDR1 and CDR2 (germline): KGHDR, SFDVKD. The junction had 18 bases not matched to a gene; V was cut back by 9 bases and J by 12 bases. This CDR3 contains 15 residues. CDR3 sequence (DNA): TGTGCCACCCAAAAGACTAGCGACGCGACGGGCCGGCAGTTCTTC. Residues: CATQKTSDATGRQFF.

This clonotype was counted many times. The rearrangement uses TRBV6-1 and TRBJ2-5; perhaps TRBD2 as D (6 bases). Between the trimmed V and J ends, which lost 5 bases and 2 bases, there was a span of 18 bases. The CDR3 is 16 residues long. Germline CDR1 is MNHNS and CDR2 is SASEGT. The CDR3 DNA reads as TGTGCCAGCAGTCCTTTAAGGAGGGGACCACAAGAGACCCAGTACTTC. It is translated as CASSPLRRGPQETQYF.

This clonotype has ten or more counts. The V call is TRBV6-2 or TRBV6-3, the J call TRBJ1-2; D ambiguous. This CDR3 is 14 amino acids long. Trimming removed 4 bases at V and 4 bases at J, with 13 bases between. The germline gives CDR1 MNHEY, CDR2 SVGEGT. The CDR3 loop reads CASSSSGAGYGYTF. In DNA form, the CDR3 reads TGTGCCAGCAGTTCCTCGGGCGCGGGCTATGGCTACACCTTC.

Note on this clonotype: This could be a read error, since a much larger clone is one nucleotide away. The chain couples TRBV6-1 to TRBJ2-5; a possible D gene is TRBD2 (5 bases). The V gene's germline CDR1 is MNHNS and CDR2 SASEGT. V was cut by 3 bases and J by 13 bases, with 18 bases left in between. This CDR3 is 13 amino acids long. Here the CDR3 reads CASSEKSGGPRYF. The CDR3 region has the DNA TGTGCCAGCAGTGAGAAGTCCGGAGGTCCCCGGTACTTC.

The table lists this clonotype with many counts. The chain is built from TRBV30 and TRBJ2-1; 11 bases fit TRBD2. Germline V lookup: CDR1 GTSNPN, CDR2 SVGIG (reference sequence). This CDR3 has 15 amino acids. Trimming cost V 2 bases and J 4 bases; bases outside gene matches: 4. CDR3 loop: CAWSRGLAEYNEQFF. In nucleotides, the CDR3 is TGTGCCTGGAGTAGGGGACTAGCGGAATACAATGAGCAGTTCTTC.

This clonotype was observed many times. The V and J genes are TRBV18 and TRBJ1-2; 10 nucleotides match TRBD1. Germline CDR1 KGHSH, CDR2 LQKENI. The junction had 4 bases not matched to a gene; V was cut back by 0 bases and J by 3 bases. The CDR3 totals 16 residues. CDR3 region: CASSPPGDRGHYGYTF. The CDR3 DNA follows: TGTGCCAGCTCACCACCGGGGGACAGGGGACACTATGGCTACACCTTC.

This clonotype was picked up a small number of times. The chain has TRBV29-1 and TRBJ1-1, with D possibly matching TRBD1 (5 bases). Trimming took off 4 bases at V and 1 base at J, with 13 bases between the two ends. Per germline, CDR1 SQVTM and CDR2 ANQGSEA. The CDR3 runs to 14 residues. In nucleotides, the CDR3 is TGCAGCGTTGCAGCGGGACTCCGGAACACTGAAGCTTTCTTT. The encoded protein is CSVAAGLRNTEAFF. Looking up the rest from reference TRBV29-1 and TRBJ1-1 gives the full variable domain: SAVISQKPSRDICQRGTSLTIQCQVDSQVTMMFWYRQQPGQSLTLIATANQGSEATYESGFVIDKFPISRPNLTFSTLTVSNMSPEDSSIYLCSVAAGLRNTEAFFGQGTRLTVV.

This clonotype showed up many times. The chain carries TRBV27 and TRBJ2-3; TRBD1 is a possible D gene (6 bases). This CDR3 region has 16 residues. Germline V gives CDR1 MNHEY, CDR2 SMNVEV (reference sequence). V lost 2 bases, J lost 8 bases, and 20 bases lay in between. CDR3 sequence reads: CASSLPRGNSLGTQYF. The CDR3, as DNA: TGTGCCAGCAGTTTACCTAGGGGGAACTCGCTCGGTACGCAGTATTTT.

The chain joins TRBV7-9 to TRBJ1-3, with a weak D call TRBD1 (5 bases). The V gene's germline CDR1 is SEHNR and CDR2 FQNEAQ (reference sequence). Trimming took off 3 bases at V and 0 bases at J, with 15 bases between the two ends. CDR3 length: 17 amino acids. The CDR3 DNA reads as TGTGCCAGCAGCTTTCAAAGGGGATCCCTCTCTGGAAACACCATATATTTT. Its translation: CASSFQRGSLSGNTIYF.

The J gene is TRBJ2-3, the V gene TRBV7-3; D call uncertain. V lost 1 base and J 5 bases, leaving 4 bases between the germline ends. This CDR3 is 12 amino acids long. The germline CDR1 and CDR2 sequences are SGHTA and FQGTGA. CDR3 sequence (DNA): TGTGCCAGCAGCTTAAACCTAGATACGCAGTATTTT. Protein sequence: CASSLNLDTQYF.

This clonotype has a handful of counts. The genes are TRBV4-1 and TRBJ2-3, with D unclear. Per germline, CDR1 MGHRA and CDR2 YSYEKL. Trimming took 0 bases from V and 1 from J, leaving 11 bases between them. The CDR3 length is 16 residues. The CDR3 reads CASSQEGQFGTDTQYF. The CDR3, as DNA: TGCGCCAGCAGCCAAGAAGGTCAGTTTGGCACAGATACGCAGTATTTT.